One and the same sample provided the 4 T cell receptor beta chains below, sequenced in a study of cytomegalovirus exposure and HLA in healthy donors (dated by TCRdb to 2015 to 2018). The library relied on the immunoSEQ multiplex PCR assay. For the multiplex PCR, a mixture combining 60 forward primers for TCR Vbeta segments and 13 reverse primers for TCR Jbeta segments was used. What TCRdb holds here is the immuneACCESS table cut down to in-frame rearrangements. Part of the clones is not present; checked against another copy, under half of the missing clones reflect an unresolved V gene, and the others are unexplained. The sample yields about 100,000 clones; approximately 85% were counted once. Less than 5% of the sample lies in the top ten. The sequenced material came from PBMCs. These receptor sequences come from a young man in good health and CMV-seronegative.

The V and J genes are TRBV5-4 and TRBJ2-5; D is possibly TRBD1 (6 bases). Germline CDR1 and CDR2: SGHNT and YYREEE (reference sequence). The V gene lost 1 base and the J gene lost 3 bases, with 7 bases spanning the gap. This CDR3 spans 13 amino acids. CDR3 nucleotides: TGTGCCAGCAGCTTGAGGGACAAAGAGACCCAGTACTTC. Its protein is CASSLRDKETQYF.

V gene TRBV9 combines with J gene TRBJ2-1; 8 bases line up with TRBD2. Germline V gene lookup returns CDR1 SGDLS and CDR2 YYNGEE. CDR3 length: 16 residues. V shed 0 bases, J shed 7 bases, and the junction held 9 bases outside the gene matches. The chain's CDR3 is CASSVVGGVQLNEQFF. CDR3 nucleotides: TGTGCCAGCAGCGTAGTCGGGGGGGTCCAGCTAAATGAGCAGTTCTTC.

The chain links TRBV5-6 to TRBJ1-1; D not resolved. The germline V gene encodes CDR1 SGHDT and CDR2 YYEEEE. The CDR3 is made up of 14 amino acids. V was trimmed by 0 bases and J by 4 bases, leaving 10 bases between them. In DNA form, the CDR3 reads TGTGCCAGCAGCTTGGTTGGAGGAGTCACTGAAGCTTTCTTT. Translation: CASSLVGGVTEAFF. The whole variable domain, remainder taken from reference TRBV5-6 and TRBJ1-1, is DAGVTQSPTHLIKTRGQQVTLRCSPKSGHDTVSWYQQALGQGPQFIFQYYEEEERQRGNFPDRFSGHQFPNYSSELNVNALLLGDSALYLCASSLVGGVTEAFFGQGTRLTVV.

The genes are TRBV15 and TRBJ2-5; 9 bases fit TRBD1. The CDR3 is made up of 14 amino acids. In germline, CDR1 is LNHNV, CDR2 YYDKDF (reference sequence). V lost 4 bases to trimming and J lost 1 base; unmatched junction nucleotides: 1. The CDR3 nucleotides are TGTGCCACCAGCATGGACAGGGGCCAAGAGACCCAGTACTTC. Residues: CATSMDRGQETQYF.